This T cell receptor beta chain was sequenced during a study of shared clonotypes between healthy human individuals (dated by TCRdb to 2018 to 2021). At the level of the whole study: The cohort comprised a couple of women and a few men aged 18 to 49 years. For each donor, CD4 naive and CD4 memory were each run on three plates, CD8 naive on two plates, and CD8 memory on one plate. Libraries were prepared and TCR repertoires were sequenced by different laboratories using diverse techniques, in order to increase sequencing depth and limit assay-specific biases. Blood TCR repertoires of about 5 healthy adults were deeply sequenced to estimate repertoire size and the extent of clonotype sharing between individuals. Between about 0.85 and 8.9 billion PBMCs per donor were obtained by leukapheresis. Study-wide findings and limitations: Incomplete sequencing was indicated by rarefaction of sorted-subset datasets, despite the large sequencing depth. Compared with non-shared clonotypes, the clonotypes found in all four sorted-subset donors had higher generation probabilities. Pairwise subsampling led to the expectation that sequencing depth would affect the degree of clonotype sharing among donors. Naive subsets generally had larger estimated clonotype richness than memory subsets did. Sampling was restricted to blood, and TCR repertoires in tissue are likely to differ from TCR repertoires in blood. The small number of donors limited the genetic and exposure-history diversity represented. Sharing across a few donors was observed for approximately 5% of naive CD4, over 3% of naive CD8, 2% to 2.5% of memory CD4, and around 0.4% of memory CD8 clonotypes.

The CDR3 numbers 16 residues from cysteine through phenylalanine. CDR3 DNA only is kept here, 48 bases in frame from base 1. V loses 1 base, J loses 1 base, and the germline ends lie 12 bases apart. The germline V gene encodes CDR1 SGHTA and CDR2 FQGTGA. Using the deep immunoSEQ assay, TCR CDR3 regions were amplified from genomic DNA by multiplex PCR. Extracted genomic DNA from each cell subset was distributed evenly across all wells of several immunoSEQ 96-well plates, and each plate was treated as a replicate. For sorted subsets, approximately 200 ng of genomic DNA, equivalent to tens of thousands of T cell genomes, went into each replicate PCR. The purified libraries were quantified using a Qubit 3.0 fluorometer, sized with a Bioanalyzer 2100, and then quantified again using the KAPA Library Quantification kit. A separate single-read 150-cycle Illumina NextSeq 550 flow cell was used to sequence each immunoSEQ 96-well plate. The authors' pipeline ran thus. Because the immunoSEQ output held only junctional sequences and lacked quality scores, the filtering could not match the filtering applied to full-length reads. To assign V/J genes and CDR3, sequences were annotated against IMGT germline references using PyIR, a Python wrapper for IgBLAST v1.9. Any read was removed if the V/J assignment was weak (E-value above 1e-6), the CDR3 was missing, or the read contained stop codons, out-of-frame junctions, or ambiguous translated residues. A V3J clonotype was defined by an identical inferred V gene, J gene, and CDR3 amino acid sequence. Percentage overlap between repertoires was calculated by dividing the number of shared unique clonotypes by the size of the smaller repertoire. RTK rarefaction, the Chao1 estimator, and Recon v2.1 estimates of unobserved clonotypes were used to assess repertoire richness. For all TCRbeta clonotypes obtained by the gDNA method from several donors, generation probabilities were computed with OLGA. TCRdb took over this immuneACCESS table, retaining in-frame rearrangements with V and J assigned. Such tables are incomplete; in checked studies, under half of the missing clones stem from an unresolved V gene, and the remainder is unexplained. The V and J calls and the clone size are those of that table, but D and trimming were determined from the DNA. This sample has around 1.1 million clones in its table, and approximately 80% of those were observed once. Of the sample, 0.6% to 0.75% is held by the ten largest clones.

Healthy HIV-negative adults with no recently reported acute infections or vaccinations were included as donors. Every donor was a Caucasian adult residing in Nashville, Tennessee, USA. Magnetic negative selection was used to enrich CD4+ T cells, after which naive cells were positively selected on CD45RA and the negative fraction became the memory subset. Blood was collected by leukapheresis, and PBMCs were isolated by Ficoll-Histopaque density gradient centrifugation and then cryopreserved in liquid nitrogen vapor phase. Analytical flow cytometry was used to check the purity and quantity of every magnetically sorted T cell population. Each sorted fraction had its genomic DNA isolated and then quantified by UV absorbance on a Nanodrop 2000c. A word on this clone: It has no known antigen specificity. No base quality values were provided; no much bigger clone lies one nucleotide off.

The chain links TRBV7-3 with TRBJ2-3; the D gene is possibly TRBD2, with 6 bases matching. This sequence was found in a man younger than 30 in good health. Some clones in this sample may be carry-over from other donors' samples. Sequences were obtained from memory CD4+ T cells from PBMCs. Read against the paper, the sample's cell subset or site label means: CD45RA-negative fraction. The DNA is as follows: TGTGCCAGCAGCTTAAAGCAGTCTAGCGGCACAGATACGCAGTATTTT. Its translation reads: CASSLKQSSGTDTQYF.